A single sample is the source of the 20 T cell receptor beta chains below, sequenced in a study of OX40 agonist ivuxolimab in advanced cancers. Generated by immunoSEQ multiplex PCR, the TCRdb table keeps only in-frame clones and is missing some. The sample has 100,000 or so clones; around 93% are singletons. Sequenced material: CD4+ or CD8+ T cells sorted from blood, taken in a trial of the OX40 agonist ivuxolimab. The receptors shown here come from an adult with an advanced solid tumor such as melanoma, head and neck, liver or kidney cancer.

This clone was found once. Here the CDR3 DNA reads TGTGCCAGCAGCTTCCGGGACTATCTCGGGGAGCTGTTTTTT. Encoded protein: CASSFRDYLGELFF. The genes are TRBV7-8 and TRBJ2-2, with TRBD2 identical over 7 bases. The CDR3 is 14 residues long. The junction had 5 bases not matched to a gene; V was cut back by 3 bases and J by 7 bases. Germline-derived CDR1 and CDR2 are SGHVS and FQNEAQ.

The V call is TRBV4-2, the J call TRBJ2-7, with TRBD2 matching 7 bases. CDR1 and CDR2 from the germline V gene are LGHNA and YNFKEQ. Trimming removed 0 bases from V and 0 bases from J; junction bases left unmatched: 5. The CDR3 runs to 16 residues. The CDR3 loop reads CASSQDGSGTSYEQYF. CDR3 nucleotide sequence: TGTGCCAGCAGCCAAGATGGAAGCGGGACCTCCTACGAGCAGTACTTC.

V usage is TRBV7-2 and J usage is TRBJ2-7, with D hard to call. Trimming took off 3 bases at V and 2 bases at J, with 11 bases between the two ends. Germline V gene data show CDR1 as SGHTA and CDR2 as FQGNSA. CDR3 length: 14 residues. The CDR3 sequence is CASSFKAATYEQYF. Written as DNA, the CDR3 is TGTGCCAGCAGCTTCAAGGCAGCAACCTACGAGCAGTACTTC.

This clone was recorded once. DNA for the CDR3: TGTGCCAGCAGTGGGGGGAGGGGGACAGGGCGCTACGAGCAGTACTTC. Its translation: CASSGGRGTGRYEQYF. V and J are TRBV6-1 and TRBJ2-7; 9 bases line up with TRBD1. The germline CDR1 and CDR2 sequences are MNHNS and SASEGT. J was trimmed by 3 bases and V by 4 bases; bases with no gene match: 10. The CDR3 extends over 16 amino acids.

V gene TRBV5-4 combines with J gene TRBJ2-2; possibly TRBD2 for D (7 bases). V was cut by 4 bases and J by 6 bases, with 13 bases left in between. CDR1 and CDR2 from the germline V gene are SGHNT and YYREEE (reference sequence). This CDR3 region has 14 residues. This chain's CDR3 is CASSALGGPGELFF. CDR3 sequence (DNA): TGTGCCAGCAGCGCCCTCGGGGGGCCCGGGGAGCTGTTTTTT.

The DNA for the CDR3 is TGCAGTGCTAAGCCCTACGAGCAGTACTTC. Translation gives CSAKPYEQYF. The chain couples TRBV20-1 to TRBJ2-7, with D unclear. V was cut by 4 bases and J by 2 bases, with 3 bases left in between. In germline, CDR1 is DFQATT, CDR2 SNEGSKA (reference sequence). The CDR3 contains 10 residues.

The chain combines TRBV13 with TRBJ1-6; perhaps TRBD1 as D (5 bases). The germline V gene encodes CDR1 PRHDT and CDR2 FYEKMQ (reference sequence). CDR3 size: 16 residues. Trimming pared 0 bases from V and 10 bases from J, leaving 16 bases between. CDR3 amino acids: CASSLGLGQGGSPLHF. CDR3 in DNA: TGTGCCAGCAGCTTAGGCCTGGGGCAGGGTGGATCACCCCTCCACTTT. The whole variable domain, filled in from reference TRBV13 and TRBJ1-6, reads AAGVIQSPRHLIKEKRETATLKCYPIPRHDTVYWYQQGPGQDPQFLISFYEKMQSDKGSIPDRFSAQQFSDYHSELNMSSLELGDSALYFCASSLGLGQGGSPLHFGNGTRLTVT.

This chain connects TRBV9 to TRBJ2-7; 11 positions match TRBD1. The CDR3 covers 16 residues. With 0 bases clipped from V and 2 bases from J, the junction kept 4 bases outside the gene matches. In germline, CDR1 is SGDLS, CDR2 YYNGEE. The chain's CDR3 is CASSVGGGQGAYEQYF. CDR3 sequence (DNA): TGTGCCAGCAGCGTAGGTGGGGGACAGGGGGCCTACGAGCAGTACTTC.

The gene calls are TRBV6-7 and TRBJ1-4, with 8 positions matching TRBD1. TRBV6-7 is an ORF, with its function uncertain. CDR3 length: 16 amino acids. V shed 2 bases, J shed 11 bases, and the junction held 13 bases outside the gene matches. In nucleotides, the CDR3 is TGTGCCAGCAGTTACCCCCCCGGCAGGGGGCGCGGGAAACTGTTTTTT. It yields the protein CASSYPPGRGRGKLFF.

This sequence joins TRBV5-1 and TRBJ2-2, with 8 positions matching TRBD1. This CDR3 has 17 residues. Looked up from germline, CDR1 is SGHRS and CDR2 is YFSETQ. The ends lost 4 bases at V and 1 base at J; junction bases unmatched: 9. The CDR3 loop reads CASSRGTGAMNTGELFF. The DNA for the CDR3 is TGCGCCAGCAGCAGAGGGACAGGAGCTATGAACACCGGGGAGCTGTTTTTT.

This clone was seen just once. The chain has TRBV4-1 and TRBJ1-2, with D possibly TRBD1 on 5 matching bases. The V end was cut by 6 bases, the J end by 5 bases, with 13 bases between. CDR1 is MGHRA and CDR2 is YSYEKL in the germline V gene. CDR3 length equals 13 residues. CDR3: CASRPGFVYGYTF. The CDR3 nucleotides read TGCGCCAGCAGGCCAGGGTTTGTGTATGGCTACACCTTC.

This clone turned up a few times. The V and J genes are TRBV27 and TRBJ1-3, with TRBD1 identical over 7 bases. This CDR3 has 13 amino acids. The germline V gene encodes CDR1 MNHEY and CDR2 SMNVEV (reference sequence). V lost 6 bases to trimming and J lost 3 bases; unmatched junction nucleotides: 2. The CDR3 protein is CASRPGGGNTIYF. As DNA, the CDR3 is TGTGCCAGCAGACCAGGGGGTGGAAACACCATATATTTT.

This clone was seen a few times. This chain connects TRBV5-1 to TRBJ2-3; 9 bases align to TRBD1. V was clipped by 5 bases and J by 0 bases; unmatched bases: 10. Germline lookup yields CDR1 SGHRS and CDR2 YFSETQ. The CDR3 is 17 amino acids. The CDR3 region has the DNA TGCGCCAGCAGGGAGACGGGACAGGGACAAAGCACAGATACGCAGTATTTT. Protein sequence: CASRETGQGQSTDTQYF. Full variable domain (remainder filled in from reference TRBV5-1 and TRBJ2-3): KAGVTQTPRYLIKTRGQQVTLSCSPISGHRSVSWYQQTPGQGLQFLFEYFSETQRNKGNFPGRFSGRQFSNSRSEMNVSTLELGDSALYLCASRETGQGQSTDTQYFGPGTRLTVL.

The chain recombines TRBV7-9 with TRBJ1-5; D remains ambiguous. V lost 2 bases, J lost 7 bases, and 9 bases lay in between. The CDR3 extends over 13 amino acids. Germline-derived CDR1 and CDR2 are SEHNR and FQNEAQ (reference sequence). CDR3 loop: CASSLRVDQPQHF. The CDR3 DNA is TGTGCCAGCAGCTTAAGGGTGGACCAGCCCCAGCATTTT. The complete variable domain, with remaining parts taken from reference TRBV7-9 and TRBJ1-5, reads DTGVSQNPRHKITKRGQNVTFRCDPISEHNRLYWYRQTLGQGPEFLTYFQNEAQLEKSRLLSDRFSAERPKGSFSTLEIQRTEQGDSAMYLCASSLRVDQPQHFGDGTRLSIL.

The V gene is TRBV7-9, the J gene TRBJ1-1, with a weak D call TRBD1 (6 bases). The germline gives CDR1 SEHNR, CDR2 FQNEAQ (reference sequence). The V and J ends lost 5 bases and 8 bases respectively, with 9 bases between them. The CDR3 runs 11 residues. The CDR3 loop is CASSPGTEAFF. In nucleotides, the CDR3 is TGTGCCAGCAGCCCTGGGACAGAAGCTTTCTTT.

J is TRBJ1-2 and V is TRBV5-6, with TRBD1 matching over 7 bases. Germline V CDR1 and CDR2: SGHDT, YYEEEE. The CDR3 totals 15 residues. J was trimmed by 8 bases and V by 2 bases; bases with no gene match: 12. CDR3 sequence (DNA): TGTGCCAGCAGCTTTTGGACAGGAGCCCTATACGGCTACACCTTC. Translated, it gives CASSFWTGALYGYTF.

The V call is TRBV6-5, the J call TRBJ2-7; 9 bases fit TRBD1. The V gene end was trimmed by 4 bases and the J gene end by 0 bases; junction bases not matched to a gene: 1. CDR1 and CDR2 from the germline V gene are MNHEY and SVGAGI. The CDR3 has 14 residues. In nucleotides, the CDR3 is TGTGCCAGCAGTTGGGACAGGGACTCCTACGAGCAGTACTTC. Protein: CASSWDRDSYEQYF.

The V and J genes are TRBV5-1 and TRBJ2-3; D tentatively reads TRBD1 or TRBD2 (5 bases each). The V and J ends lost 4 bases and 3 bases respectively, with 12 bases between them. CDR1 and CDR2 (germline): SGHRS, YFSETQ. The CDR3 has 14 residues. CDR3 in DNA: TGCGCCAGCAGCCCTACCGGGACGACAGATACGCAGTATTTT. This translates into CASSPTGTTDTQYF.

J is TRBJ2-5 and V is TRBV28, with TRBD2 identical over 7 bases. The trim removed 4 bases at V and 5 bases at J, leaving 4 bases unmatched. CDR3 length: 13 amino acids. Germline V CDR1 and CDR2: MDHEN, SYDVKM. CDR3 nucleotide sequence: TGTGCCAGCAGTTCGGGGGGATCGGAGACCCAGTACTTC. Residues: CASSSGGSETQYF.

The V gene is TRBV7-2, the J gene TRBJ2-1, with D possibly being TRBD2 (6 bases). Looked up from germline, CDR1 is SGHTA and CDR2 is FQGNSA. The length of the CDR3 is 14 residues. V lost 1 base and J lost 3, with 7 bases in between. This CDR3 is CASSLEGLYNEQFF. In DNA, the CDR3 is TGTGCCAGCAGCTTAGAGGGACTCTACAATGAGCAGTTCTTC.